This is a list of T cell receptor beta chains from one sample in a study of blood T cell repertoires in COVID-19. Repertoires were generated with immunoSEQ multiplex PCR, while TCRdb's copy carries only in-frame clones and drops some. The sample comprises about 170,000 clones, 82% of which are singletons, and approximately 6.8% rests with the top ten. Material: peripheral blood. The receptors shown here come from a middle-aged woman with COVID-19, enrolled during active disease. The conserved cysteine and the conserved F or W are not part of the CDR3 here. Each record gives: J gene, V gene, CDR3 protein.

TRBJ2-1 | TRBV27 | ASSLTGLLPGNEQF
TRBJ2-2 | TRBV13 | ATAVHTGELF
TRBJ1-1 | TRBV4-1 | ASSQVPGVRGNTEAF
TRBJ2-7 | TRBV19 | ASADSGMGYEQY
TRBJ1-5 | TRBV6-5 | ASGEGASNQPQH
TRBJ2-5 | TRBV18 | ASSPGTYQETQY
TRBJ2-5 | TRBV3-1/TRBV3-2 | ASSQDFSTSPQETQY
TRBJ1-2 | TRBV6-5 | ASRANRGEDGYT
TRBJ2-2 | TRBV5-1 | ASSQGPGTGELF
TRBJ2-2 | TRBV2 | ASTSQSLNTGELF
TRBJ1-4 | TRBV30 | AWSVGGAPSTNEKLF
TRBJ1-1 | TRBV10-3 | AIMNFMNTEAF
TRBJ1-1 | TRBV4-2 | ASSLQGARHTEAF
TRBJ1-6 | TRBV5-8 | ANSPSGHYNSPLH
TRBJ2-2 | TRBV27 | ASTSWEWDTGELF
TRBJ1-2 | TRBV3-1/TRBV3-2 | ASSQGGTGVHGYT
TRBJ1-4 | TRBV15 | ATSRAAEEGEKLF
TRBJ2-3 | TRBV5-6 | ASNSGGRTDTQY
TRBJ2-5 | TRBV7-6 | ASREGTQETQY
TRBJ2-5 | TRBV5-4 | ASSTGLYQETQY
TRBJ2-1 | TRBV11-2 | ASSLRRYEQF
TRBJ2-1 | TRBV28 | ASSYRDSQF
TRBJ2-7 | TRBV2 | ASLRYEQY
TRBJ2-7 | TRBV2 | ASSETTGSYEQY
TRBJ2-7 | TRBV9 | ASSRSGGSYEQY
TRBJ1-2 | TRBV19 | ASTLTGSYGYT
TRBJ2-1 | TRBV11-2 | ASSPLARPSGTWDQF
TRBJ2-7 | TRBV28 | ASNSPYEQY
TRBJ2-3 | TRBV29-1 | SVGQGITDTQY
TRBJ1-2 | TRBV9 | ASSVSSSGYT
TRBJ1-5 | TRBV6-5 | ASSKAGSYNQPQH
TRBJ1-6 | TRBV6-5 | ASSGDTRYNSPLH
TRBJ2-3 | TRBV4-2 | ASSQVGLAGGTVLTDTQY
TRBJ2-1 | TRBV2 | ASSVYNEQF
TRBJ2-6 | TRBV5-4 | ASSISGVGGANVLT
TRBJ1-5 | TRBV2 | ASSVRDTSNQPQH
TRBJ1-5 | TRBV12-3/TRBV12-4 | ASSVLFMPQH
TRBJ1-6 | TRBV6-5 | ASSQTESIASPLH
TRBJ1-4 | TRBV28 | ASSFRQGRNEKLF
TRBJ2-1 | TRBV4-1 | ASSQRSEGQGSSEQF
TRBJ2-1 | TRBV28 | ASSTSGTQGPEQF
TRBJ1-2 | TRBV2 | ASTLRTATNYGYT
TRBJ1-6 | TRBV15 | ATSRGGSSYNSPLH
TRBJ2-1 | TRBV5-1 | ASSRDRASNEQF
TRBJ1-2 | TRBV19 | ASSSRWTFLGGYT
TRBJ1-6 | TRBV7-8 | ASSLVLGGQGNSPLH
TRBJ2-5 | TRBV7-3 | ASSLTPTAAGKRETQY
TRBJ2-3 | TRBV4-1 | ASSQGSGIPLTRDTQY
TRBJ1-2 | TRBV2 | ASIIGGAHQGGYT
TRBJ2-5 | TRBV11-2 | ASSSAGRQETQY
TRBJ2-2 | TRBV7-8 | ASSLVGRPLTGELF
TRBJ1-5 | TRBV7-9 | ASSLDRFNQPQH
TRBJ2-4 | TRBV19 | ASSTGDRGWRNIQY
TRBJ2-1 | TRBV27 | ASSLHAGASPEQF
TRBJ2-5 | TRBV7-6 | ASSLGGRVQETQY
TRBJ1-2 | TRBV2 | ASEDTVSVGYT